Shown below are 29 T cell receptor beta chains from a single sample sequenced in a study of T cells after posttransplantation cyclophosphamide. Assay: immunoSEQ multiplex PCR; the TCRdb copy retains only in-frame clones and omits some. Sampling found about 30,000 clones, none seen once. The sequenced sample was PBMCs. The receptors come from a woman younger than 45 in good health and a related stem cell transplant donor.

This clone was observed a few times. The chain combines TRBV2 with TRBJ1-5, with unresolved D. The V end lost 3 bases, the J end lost 8 bases, and 8 bases lay between the germline ends. The germline CDR1 and CDR2 sequences are SNHLY and FYNNEI. The length of the CDR3 is 12 residues. In DNA, the CDR3 is TGTGCCAGCAGTGAGGCGGGGAAGCCCCAGCATTTT. Amino acid sequence: CASSEAGKPQHF.

This clone was observed at least ten times. CDR3 bases: TGCGCCAGCAGCACCCTAGCGGGGGCCTCGGGTACGCAGTATTTT. Protein sequence: CASSTLAGASGTQYF. The V call is TRBV5-1, the J call TRBJ2-3, with 10 bases matching TRBD2. Trimming cost V 4 bases and J 8 bases; bases outside gene matches: 10. The CDR3 is 15 residues long. CDR1 is SGHRS and CDR2 is YFSETQ in the germline V gene.

At least ten counts were recorded for this clone. The V and J genes are TRBV4-3 and TRBJ1-2; 7 bases align to TRBD1. V lost 3 bases to trimming and J lost 8 bases; unmatched junction nucleotides: 12. From germline, CDR1 is LGHNA and CDR2 YSLEER. There are 15 residues in the CDR3. CDR3 sequence reads: CASSHPGQTLGGYTF. CDR3 coding DNA: TGCGCCAGCAGCCATCCGGGACAGACCCTCGGGGGCTACACCTTC.

This clone was detected ten times or more. This chain links TRBV10-3 with TRBJ1-6, with TRBD1 identical over 7 bases. Germline V gives CDR1 ENHRY, CDR2 SYGVKD. V was pared by 10 bases and J by 7 bases, with 7 bases of the junction left unmatched. The CDR3 sequence is 13 residues long. The CDR3 protein is CATRDSPNSPLHF. In DNA form, the CDR3 reads TGTGCCACCCGGGACAGTCCAAATTCACCCCTCCACTTT.

This clone came up many times. The chain carries TRBV11-3 and TRBJ2-1; perhaps TRBD1 as D (6 bases). V was cut by 1 base and J by 6 bases, with 13 bases left in between. Germline lookup yields CDR1 SGHNT and CDR2 YENEEA. The CDR3 has 15 residues. The CDR3 region has the DNA TGTGCCAGCAGCTTAGGGGGGCACCGCAGCAATGAGCAGTTCTTC. The encoded protein is CASSLGGHRSNEQFF.

There are many counts of this clone. The V and J genes are TRBV6-5 and TRBJ1-1, with a tentative D call TRBD1 (5 bases). The CDR3 runs to 12 residues. Germline-derived CDR1 and CDR2 are MNHEY and SVGAGI. The V and J ends lost 7 bases and 9 bases respectively, with 15 bases between them. CDR3 sequence: CASNLPGTKAFF. The DNA for the CDR3 is TGTGCCAGCAACCTACCGGGGACTAAAGCTTTCTTT.

This clone was recorded a few times. V is TRBV12-3 or TRBV12-4 and J is TRBJ1-2, with 10 bases lining up with TRBD1. The CDR3 extends over 14 amino acids. J was trimmed by 7 bases and V by 5 bases; bases with no gene match: 7. In DNA form, the CDR3 reads TGTGCCAGCAGTAAAGACAGGGGGCTGGGTGGCTACACCTTC. Translation gives CASSKDRGLGGYTF.

This clone was counted a few times. The chain employs TRBV6-5 and TRBJ2-5, with 11 bases lining up with TRBD2. The CDR3 loop spans 15 amino acids. Losses at the gene ends were 4 bases for V and 3 bases for J; bases not matched to a gene: 4. Germline V gene data show CDR1 as MNHEY and CDR2 as SVGAGI. CDR3 residues: CASSSGTSGEETQYF. Here the CDR3 DNA reads TGTGCCAGCAGTTCGGGGACTAGCGGAGAAGAGACCCAGTACTTC.

This clone was seen ten or more times. The rearrangement links TRBV7-8 to TRBJ1-2; tentatively, D is TRBD1 (5 bases). This CDR3 has 15 residues. The V end was cut by 4 bases, the J end by 3 bases, with 15 bases between. The germline V gene has CDR1 SGHVS and CDR2 FQNEAQ. In DNA form, the CDR3 reads TGTGCCAGCAGCTACCACAGGTCCTCCCACTATGGCTACACCTTC. This gives the protein CASSYHRSSHYGYTF.

This clone has just a few counts. This chain links TRBV7-9 with TRBJ2-5; D is uncertain. Trimming cost V 3 bases and J 3 bases, with 2 bases left between them. The CDR3 length is 11 residues. CDR1 is SEHNR and CDR2 is FQNEAQ in the germline V gene (reference sequence). The CDR3 loop is CASSFKETQYF. Here the CDR3 DNA reads TGTGCCAGCAGCTTTAAAGAGACCCAGTACTTC.

This clone appeared many times. V usage is TRBV6-2 or TRBV6-3 and J usage is TRBJ1-6; 9 bases match TRBD1. The CDR3 length is 14 residues. The germline V gene encodes CDR1 MNHEY and CDR2 SVGEGT. V lost 6 bases, J lost 7 bases, and 4 bases stayed unmatched. CDR3 DNA sequence: TGTGCCAGCAGATCCGGGACAGGGAATTCACCCCTCCACTTT. Translation gives CASRSGTGNSPLHF.

This clone was seen at least ten times. V gene TRBV4-3 combines with J gene TRBJ2-7; possibly TRBD2 for D (5 bases). Per germline, CDR1 LGHNA and CDR2 YSLEER. V shed 1 base and J shed 2 bases, with 15 bases lying between them. The CDR3 length is 16 residues. Here the CDR3 DNA reads TGCGCCAGCAGCCAAGGTCTAATGAGGGCTCCCTACGAGCAGTACTTC. Encoded protein: CASSQGLMRAPYEQYF.

This clone has just a few counts. V gene TRBV12-3 or TRBV12-4 combines with J gene TRBJ1-6; weak D call: TRBD1 (6 bases). This CDR3 is built from 14 residues. V gave up 5 bases and J gave up 5 bases, with 10 bases separating them. The CDR3 DNA reads as TGTGCCAGCAGTCTGGGACAAAATAATTCACCCCTCCACTTT. Translation gives CASSLGQNNSPLHF.

This clone was counted ten times or more. The chain has TRBV5-1 and TRBJ1-1, with a possible D match to TRBD1 (6 bases). Trimming took off 2 bases at V and 8 bases at J, with 10 bases between the two ends. Germline V gene data show CDR1 as SGHRS and CDR2 as YFSETQ. The CDR3 is made up of 12 amino acids. The CDR3 sequence: CASSLADREAFF. CDR3 coding DNA: TGCGCCAGCAGCTTAGCCGACAGGGAAGCTTTCTTT.

This clone was counted at least ten times. The chain couples TRBV5-6 to TRBJ2-6, with TRBD1 identical over 7 bases. This CDR3 is built from 17 residues. Germline V CDR1 and CDR2: SGHDT, YYEEEE. With 0 bases clipped from V and 0 bases from J, the junction kept 3 bases outside the gene matches. CDR3 DNA sequence: TGTGCCAGCAGCTTGGCGACAGGGTTCTCTGGGGCCAACGTCCTGACTTTC. Residues: CASSLATGFSGANVLTF.

The table lists this clone with many counts. This chain uses TRBV4-2 with TRBJ2-7; 9 bases are a match to TRBD2. V gave up 1 base and J gave up 2 bases; unmatched junction bases: 3. CDR1 is LGHNA, CDR2 YNFKEQ, per germline. The CDR3 covers 15 residues. This chain's CDR3 is CASSQVSSGAYEQYF. DNA for the CDR3: TGTGCCAGCAGCCAAGTTTCTAGCGGGGCCTACGAGCAGTACTTC.

Many counts were recorded for this clone. The chain employs TRBV5-6 and TRBJ1-4, with TRBD1 identical over 10 bases. V dropped 2 bases and J dropped 5; count of bases not matched to a gene: 6. The CDR3 covers 16 residues. CDR1 and CDR2 (germline): SGHDT, YYEEEE. The CDR3: CASSFDRGQPNEKLFF. CDR3 sequence (DNA): TGTGCCAGCAGCTTCGACAGGGGGCAACCAAATGAAAAACTGTTTTTT.

In its sample, this clone was seen many times. The genes are TRBV5-1 and TRBJ2-3; 8 positions agree with TRBD2. CDR1 is SGHRS, CDR2 YFSETQ, per germline. Trimming took 3 bases from V and 0 from J; bases not matched to a gene: 9. The CDR3 is made up of 17 amino acids. The CDR3 DNA reads as TGCGCCAGCAGCTCGCGGACGGGGGGGATTAGCACAGATACGCAGTATTTT. It encodes CASSSRTGGISTDTQYF.

This clone has ten or more counts. The V call is TRBV6-2 or TRBV6-3, the J call TRBJ2-7; no firm D call. Germline lookup yields CDR1 MNHEY and CDR2 SVGEGT. Between the trimmed V and J ends, which lost 5 bases and 4 bases, there was a span of 6 bases. The CDR3 consists of 11 residues. CDR3 DNA sequence: TGTGCCAGCAGTCCCTATTACGAGCAGTACTTC. Its protein is CASSPYYEQYF.

This clone was detected only a few times. This chain uses TRBV27 with TRBJ2-5, with TRBD2 matching 8 bases. Germline V gives CDR1 MNHEY, CDR2 SMNVEV (reference sequence). Trimming cost V 6 bases and J 5 bases; bases outside gene matches: 11. The CDR3 spans 15 residues. Here the CDR3 DNA reads TGTGCCAGCAGCGGGGGGAGCGGGGGCTTGGAGACCCAGTACTTC. Translated, it gives CASSGGSGGLETQYF.

This clone has more than one count but fewer than ten. The gene calls are TRBV6-1 and TRBJ2-4, with a possible D match to TRBD1 (5 bases). V lost 6 bases and J 9 bases, leaving 12 bases between the germline ends. The CDR3 is 12 residues long. From germline, CDR1 is MNHNS and CDR2 SASEGT. CDR3 region: CASSQGFGIQYF. CDR3 nucleotides: TGTGCCAGCAGCCAGGGATTCGGCATTCAGTACTTC.

In this sample, this clone turned up a few times. The chain has TRBV19 and TRBJ1-2; 7 bases fit TRBD1. V lost 3 bases and J lost 3; bases outside the gene matches: 4. CDR1 LNHDA and CDR2 SQIVND come from the germline V gene (reference sequence). The CDR3 totals 14 residues. This CDR3 reads CASSIGRGDYGYTF. Here the CDR3 DNA reads TGTGCCAGTAGTATTGGCAGGGGGGACTATGGCTACACCTTC. The whole variable domain, filled in from reference TRBV19 and TRBJ1-2, reads DGGITQSPKYLFRKEGQNVTLSCEQNLNHDAMYWYRQDPGQGLRLIYYSQIVNDFQKGDIAEGYSVSREKKESFPLTVTSAQKNPTAFYLCASSIGRGDYGYTFGSGTRLTVV.

This clone was seen repeatedly, ten times or more. CDR3 protein: CASSRDTTNEKLFF. The CDR3 DNA reads TGTGCCAGCAGTCGGGACACAACTAATGAAAAACTGTTTTTT. The chain recombines TRBV2 with TRBJ1-4, with D perhaps TRBD1 (6 bases). From germline, CDR1 is SNHLY and CDR2 FYNNEI. Trimming took 5 bases from V and 0 from J, leaving 7 bases between them. The CDR3 sequence is 14 residues long. The whole variable domain, remainder taken from reference TRBV2 and TRBJ1-4, is EPEVTQTPSHQVTQMGQEVILRCVPISNHLYFYWYRQILGQKVEFLVSFYNNEISEKSEIFDDQFSVERPDGSNFTLKIRSTKLEDSAMYFCASSRDTTNEKLFFGSGTQLSVL.

The rearrangement links TRBV7-2 to TRBJ2-1; 9 bases map to TRBD2. CDR3 length: 15 amino acids. Germline CDR1 and CDR2: SGHTA and FQGNSA. The V and J ends lost 3 bases and 5 bases, in that order; junction bases with no gene match: 5. This chain's CDR3 is CASSFSGGYNNEQFF. The CDR3 DNA reads TGTGCCAGCAGCTTCAGCGGGGGGTATAACAATGAGCAGTTCTTC.

This clone occurred many times. The CDR3 nucleotides read TGTGCCAGCAGTTACTCGACGGGTAATTCACCCCTCCACTTT. Translation gives CASSYSTGNSPLHF. The rearrangement joins TRBV6-6 to TRBJ1-6, with D unclear. The CDR3 has 14 amino acids. V was shortened by 0 bases and J by 6 bases, with 6 bases between the two germline ends. CDR1 and CDR2 (germline): MNHNY, SVGAGI (reference sequence).

This clone was found many times. The V and J genes are TRBV5-6 and TRBJ1-1; perhaps TRBD1 as D (5 bases). CDR3 length: 13 residues. Germline CDR1 and CDR2: SGHDT and YYEEEE. V was pared by 1 base and J by 3 bases, with 7 bases between. The CDR3 coding sequence is TGTGCCAGCAGCTTGCGGGGGTACACTGAAGCTTTCTTT. Protein: CASSLRGYTEAFF.

Many counts were recorded for this clone. This chain joins TRBV11-3 and TRBJ1-2; TRBD1 aligns across 7 bases. The J segment lost 4 bases and the V segment lost 8 bases, leaving 10 bases of the junction unmatched. Per the germline V gene, CDR1 is SGHNT and CDR2 is YENEEA. This CDR3 contains 14 residues. The CDR3 is CASAIRQGRYGYTF. Here the CDR3 DNA reads TGTGCCAGCGCTATTAGACAGGGCCGCTATGGCTACACCTTC.

In this sample, this clone turned up many times. The J gene is TRBJ2-7, the V gene TRBV27; 7 nucleotides line up with TRBD1. Per germline, CDR1 MNHEY and CDR2 SMNVEV (reference sequence). V was pared by 5 bases and J by 4 bases, with 2 bases of the junction left unmatched. The CDR3 has 12 amino acids. The CDR3 DNA reads TGTGCCAGCAGTCCACAGGGGTACGAGCAGTACTTC. Protein: CASSPQGYEQYF.

The table lists this clone with many counts. This rearrangement joins TRBV7-7 to TRBJ2-5; 8 nucleotides align to TRBD2. In germline, CDR1 is SSHAT, CDR2 FNYEAQ (reference sequence). The CDR3 is 15 amino acids. V gave up 1 base and J gave up 2 bases; unmatched junction bases: 3. The CDR3 DNA reads as TGTGCCAGCAGCTTAGTTGGACTAGCTCAAGAGACCCAGTACTTC. Protein product: CASSLVGLAQETQYF.